The present TCR beta chain was sequenced within a study of identical twins (TCRdb year 2016). For the study in its entirety: The study deep-sequenced TCR alpha and beta repertoires from monozygotic twins, unrelated adults of various ages and cord blood to test whether fetal clonotypes persist. Replicate twin experiments were performed at different times using different library preparation protocols to rule out contamination. Broad study findings and their caveats: Compared with coincidental sharing between unrelated individuals, an excess of low generation-probability sequences was observed among out-of-frame TCR alpha sequences shared between twins. Because the same donors could not be followed over many years, the conclusions relied on cross-sectional statistical analysis. Abundant cord blood beta clonotypes had fewer insertions, young adult naive repertoires showed a similar but weaker trend, and memory repertoires showed no such trend. Invariant T cells such as MAIT and iNKT could partly confound zero-insertion analyses, although diverse VJ usage argued against such confounding for most clonotypes. Out-of-frame TCR alpha sharing in monozygotic twins was systematically underestimated by recombination models, whereas sharing between unrelated individuals was in agreement with the recombination models. A weaker excess of twin sharing was found in beta out-of-frame sequences because the signal-to-noise ratio was lowered by fewer shared sequences.

The library was generated by 5' RACE. Sequencer: Illumina HiSeq 2000. Template switching added a universal primer binding site, and the final cDNA carried a unique molecular identifier that allowed TCR cDNA molecules to be counted accurately. First-strand cDNA for TCR alpha and beta chains was synthesized from specific primers in the conserved constant-segment region. To control for contamination, each cDNA library was double barcoded with a SMART-Mk sample barcode plus Illumina barcodes. Two successive PCR steps introduced TruSeq adapter sequences along with Illumina sample barcodes. Sequencing of the TCR alpha and beta cDNA libraries was done on the Illumina HiSeq platform using custom primers. Per the original workflow: Raw reads were processed with MiGEC to extract unique molecular identifiers, and MiXCR was used to determine CDR3 positions. For each individual, recombination models were inferred using an EM algorithm with the repgenHMM and IGoR tools. The tcR package in R was used for shared clonotype analysis, with sharing normalized by the product of cloneset sizes. Out-of-frame nonproductive sequences were analyzed to study raw recombination free of thymic and clonal selection effects. TCRdb passed the public sequencing reads through fastp at Q25 and MiXCR, retaining productive beta sequences. Rows are combined by CDR3 protein, so each entry shows the most common genes and DNA. The V and J calls reflect TCRdb's pipeline rather than the authors' work. In all, the sample holds roughly 470,000 distinct CDR3 sequences, and roughly 13% of those were seen once. The ten largest account for about 0.97% of the sample.

Every donor in the study was a healthy Caucasian. The twin cohort consisted of three pairs of female monozygotic twins, all aged roughly 18 to 30 years. Positive isolation kits from Invitrogen were used to isolate CD4+ and CD8+ T cell populations. On this clonotype: Its recognized antigen is unknown. Just one base apart from a much larger clone, this may be a read error.

The CDR3, cysteine through phenylalanine, is 15 amino acids long. The kept DNA is CDR3 alone, 45 bases in frame from the first base. Via the germline V gene, CDR1 is SGHRS and CDR2 YFSETQ. A further study also used this sample, focusing on yellow fever vaccine responses in identical twins. The second study also describes: According to the authors, in identical twins the way T cells responded to vaccination appeared partly convergent and partly personalized. In the study, vaccine-responding T cell clones were precisely tracked in identical twins.

Sequenced: CD4+ T cells sorted from blood. The receptor was derived from a young woman in good health. This chain joins TRBV5-1 to TRBJ2-2; TRBD1 is a possible D gene, resting on 5 matching bases. Here is the DNA: TGCGCCAGAAGCTTGGCTCAGGGGAACACCGGGGAGCTGTTTTTT. It is translated as CARSLAQGNTGELFF.